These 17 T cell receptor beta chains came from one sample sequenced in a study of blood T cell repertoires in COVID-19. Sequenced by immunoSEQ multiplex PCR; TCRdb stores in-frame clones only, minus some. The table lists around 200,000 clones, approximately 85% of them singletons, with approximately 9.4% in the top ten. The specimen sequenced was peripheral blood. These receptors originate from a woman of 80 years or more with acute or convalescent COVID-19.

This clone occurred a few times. The CDR3 is CASSPGQGLEQYF. DNA for the CDR3: TGTGCCAGCAGCCCAGGACAGGGTTTGGAGCAGTACTTC. V gene TRBV7-8 combines with J gene TRBJ2-7; 8 positions agree with TRBD1. Looked up from germline, CDR1 is SGHVS and CDR2 is FQNEAQ. CDR3 length equals 13 residues. J lost 7 bases, V lost 5 bases, and 7 bases had no gene match.

CDR3 in amino acids: CASSLAGTSGGNEQFF. For the CDR3, the DNA is TGTGCCAGCAGCTTAGCCGGGACTAGCGGGGGGAATGAGCAGTTCTTC. This chain joins TRBV7-2 and TRBJ2-1, with 15 nucleotides matching TRBD2. Germline V lookup: CDR1 SGHTA, CDR2 FQGNSA. The CDR3 runs to 16 residues. After removal of 0 bases from V and 7 bases from J, the junction contained 1 base not matched to a gene.

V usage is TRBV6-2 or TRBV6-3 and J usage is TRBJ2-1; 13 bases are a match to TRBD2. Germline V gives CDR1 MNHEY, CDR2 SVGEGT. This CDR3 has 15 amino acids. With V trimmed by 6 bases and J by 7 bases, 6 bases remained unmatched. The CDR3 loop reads CASSMTSGRSNEQFF. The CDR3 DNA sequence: TGTGCCAGCAGCATGACTAGCGGGAGGAGTAATGAGCAGTTCTTC.

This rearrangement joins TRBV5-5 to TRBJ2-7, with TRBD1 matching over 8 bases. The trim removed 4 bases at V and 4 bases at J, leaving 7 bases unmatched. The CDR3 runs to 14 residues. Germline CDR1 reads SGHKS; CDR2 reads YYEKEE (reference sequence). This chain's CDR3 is CASSPGTGQYEQYF. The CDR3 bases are TGTGCCAGCAGCCCCGGGACAGGTCAGTACGAGCAGTACTTC.

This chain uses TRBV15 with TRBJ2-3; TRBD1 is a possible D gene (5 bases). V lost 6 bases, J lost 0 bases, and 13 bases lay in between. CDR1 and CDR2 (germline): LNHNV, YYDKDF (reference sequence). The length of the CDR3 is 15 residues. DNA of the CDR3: TGTGCCACCAGGGTCGACAGTGCTAGCACAGATACGCAGTATTTT. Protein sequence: CATRVDSASTDTQYF.

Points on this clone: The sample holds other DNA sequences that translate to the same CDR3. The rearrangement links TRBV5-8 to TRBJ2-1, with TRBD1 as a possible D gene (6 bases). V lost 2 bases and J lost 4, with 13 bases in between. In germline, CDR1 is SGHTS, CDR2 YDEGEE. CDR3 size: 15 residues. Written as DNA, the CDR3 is TGTGCCAGCAGCTTAGGACAGTCGTCGTACAATGAGCAGTTCTTC. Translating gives CASSLGQSSYNEQFF.

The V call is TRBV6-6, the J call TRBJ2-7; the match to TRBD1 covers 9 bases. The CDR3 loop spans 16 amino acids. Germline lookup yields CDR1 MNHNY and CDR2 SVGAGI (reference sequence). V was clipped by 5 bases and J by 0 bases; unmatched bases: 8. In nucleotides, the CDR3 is TGTGCCAGCAGTGGGACCGGGACAGGGACCTCCTACGAGCAGTACTTC. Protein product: CASSGTGTGTSYEQYF.

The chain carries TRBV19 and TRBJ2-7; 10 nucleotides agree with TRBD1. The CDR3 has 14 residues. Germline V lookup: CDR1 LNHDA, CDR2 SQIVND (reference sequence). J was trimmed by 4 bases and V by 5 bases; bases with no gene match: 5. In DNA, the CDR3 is TGTGCCAGTAGTGGTTGGGACAGGGGTTACGAGCAGTACTTC. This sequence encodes CASSGWDRGYEQYF.

The CDR3: CASSPVVAEAFF. CDR3 nucleotides: TGTGCCAGCAGCCCAGTGGTGGCTGAAGCTTTCTTT. This chain links TRBV7-8 with TRBJ1-1; D uncertain. The V gene's germline CDR1 is SGHVS and CDR2 FQNEAQ. CDR3 length equals 12 residues. Trimming removed 5 bases at V and 6 bases at J, with 10 bases between.

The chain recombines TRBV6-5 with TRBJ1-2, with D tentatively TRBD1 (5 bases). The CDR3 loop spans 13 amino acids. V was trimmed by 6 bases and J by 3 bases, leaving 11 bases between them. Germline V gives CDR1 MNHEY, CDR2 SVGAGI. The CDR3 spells CASSRGEDYGYTF. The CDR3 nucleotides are TGTGCCAGCAGCAGAGGGGAGGACTATGGCTACACCTTC.

The DNA for the CDR3 is TGTGCCAGCAGTGAACTACAGGGGGGCTACAATGAGCAGTTCTTC. Its translation: CASSELQGGYNEQFF. This chain links TRBV25-1 with TRBJ2-1; 8 positions agree with TRBD1. CDR1 is MGHDK and CDR2 is SYGVNS in the germline V gene. The J segment lost 3 bases and the V segment lost 2 bases, leaving 3 bases of the junction unmatched. The CDR3 contains 15 residues.

The CDR3 reads CASKGLAGNEQYF. As DNA, the CDR3 is TGTGCCAGCAAGGGACTAGCGGGGAACGAGCAGTACTTC. The chain carries TRBV3-1 (or the pseudogene TRBV3-2) and TRBJ2-7; 13 bases match TRBD2. The germline V gene has CDR1 LGHDT and CDR2 YNNKEL (reference sequence). The CDR3 consists of 13 residues. The ends lost 7 bases at V and 5 bases at J; junction bases unmatched: 2.

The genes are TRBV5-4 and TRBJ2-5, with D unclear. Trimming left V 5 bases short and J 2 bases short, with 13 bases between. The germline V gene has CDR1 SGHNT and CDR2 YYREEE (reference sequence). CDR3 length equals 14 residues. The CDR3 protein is CASRHDSLQETQYF. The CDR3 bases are TGTGCCAGCAGACACGACTCACTGCAAGAGACCCAGTACTTC.

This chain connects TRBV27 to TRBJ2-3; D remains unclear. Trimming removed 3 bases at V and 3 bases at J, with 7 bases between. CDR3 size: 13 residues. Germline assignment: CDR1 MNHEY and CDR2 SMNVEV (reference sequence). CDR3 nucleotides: TGTGCCAGCAGTTTTACCAGAACAGATACGCAGTATTTT. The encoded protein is CASSFTRTDTQYF.

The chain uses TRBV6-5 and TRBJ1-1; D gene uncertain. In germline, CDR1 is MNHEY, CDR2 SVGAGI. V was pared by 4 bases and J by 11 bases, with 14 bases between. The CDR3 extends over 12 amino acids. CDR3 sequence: CASSSWRDRAFF. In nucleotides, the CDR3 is TGTGCCAGCAGTTCCTGGAGAGATCGGGCTTTCTTT.

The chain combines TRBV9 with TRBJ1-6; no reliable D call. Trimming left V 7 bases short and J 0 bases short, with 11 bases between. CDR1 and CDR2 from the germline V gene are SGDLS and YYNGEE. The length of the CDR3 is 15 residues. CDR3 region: CASGLRSSYNSPLHF. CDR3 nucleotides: TGTGCCAGCGGCCTAAGGAGCTCCTATAATTCACCCCTCCACTTT.

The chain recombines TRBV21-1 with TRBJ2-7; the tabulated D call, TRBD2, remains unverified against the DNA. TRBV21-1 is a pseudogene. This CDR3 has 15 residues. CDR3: CASSKNMEGPYEQYF. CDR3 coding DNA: TGTGCCAGCAGCAAAAATATGGAGGGGCCCTACGAGCAGTACTTC.